This T cell receptor beta chain was sequenced in a study of control samples from healthy donors and cancer patients. The CDR3 spans 16 residues. CDR1 SEHNR and CDR2 FQNEAQ come from the germline V gene (reference sequence). The J segment lost 4 bases and the V segment lost 1 base, leaving 7 bases of the junction unmatched. Clones were read by immunoSEQ multiplex PCR, and TCRdb kept only the in-frame ones, dropping some. This table holds tens of thousands of clones, roughly 87% found once. This chain connects TRBV7-9 to TRBJ1-2; 9 bases line up with TRBD1. The sequence came from a woman in her 50s in good health. Sequenced sample: blood. CDR3 region: CASSLGDRASFYGYTF. The CDR3 nucleotides are TGTGCCAGCAGCTTAGGGGACAGGGCCTCATTCTATGGCTACACCTTC.